One sample yielded the 8 T cell receptor beta chains listed below, sequenced in a study of response to subunit inactivated influenza vaccine. TCRdb reanalysed the RT-PCR reads using MiXCR and keeps one entry per CDR3 protein. The sample holds 450,000 to 600,000 distinct CDR3 sequences, approximately 7.7% seen once. The specimen comprised PBMCs from blood, sampled approximately 25 months after vaccination. The receptors here all came from a man in his fifties or sixties who received an inactivated influenza vaccine.

In its sample, this clonotype was seen a few times. The chain uses TRBV4-3 and TRBJ2-3; 11 positions agree with TRBD2. The CDR3 totals 16 residues. The V and J ends lost 2 bases and 4 bases, in that order; junction bases with no gene match: 5. Looked up from germline, CDR1 is LGHNA and CDR2 is YSLEER. CDR3 sequence reads: CASSQRLAGHSDTQYF. The CDR3 DNA reads TGCGCCAGCAGCCAAAGACTAGCGGGACATTCAGATACGCAGTATTTT.

As regards this clonotype: Mismatch with germline at one junction end may stem from a read error. The rearrangement links TRBV27 to TRBJ1-1; D not certain. The germline gives CDR1 MNHEY, CDR2 SMNVEV (reference sequence). The CDR3 length is 13 residues. This CDR3 reads CASSLLESTKAFF. The CDR3 DNA is TGTGCCAGCAGTTTACTGGAAAGCACTAAAGCTTTCTTT.

This clonotype has only a few counts. This chain connects TRBV28 to TRBJ2-3; a weak D match, TRBD2 (5 bases). CDR3 length: 14 amino acids. Trimming stripped 8 bases from V and 2 bases from J, with 14 bases between. Germline values: CDR1 MDHEN, CDR2 SYDVKM. The CDR3 is CASGVGGLTDTQYF. The CDR3, as DNA: TGTGCCAGCGGGGTTGGCGGACTCACAGATACGCAGTATTTT.

This clonotype was observed a few times. This chain connects TRBV27 to TRBJ2-5; 9 bases are shared with TRBD2. In germline, CDR1 is MNHEY, CDR2 SMNVEV (reference sequence). This CDR3 has 16 residues. V was clipped by 5 bases and J by 2 bases; unmatched bases: 9. CDR3 sequence: CASSPGLANLQETQYF. CDR3 DNA: TGTGCCAGCAGTCCAGGACTAGCGAACTTACAAGAGACCCAGTACTTC.

This clonotype has at least ten counts. This chain links TRBV12-3 or TRBV12-4 with TRBJ1-1; TRBD1 is a possible D gene (5 bases). The CDR3 loop spans 15 amino acids. V was cut by 0 bases and J by 5 bases, with 13 bases left in between. CDR3 protein: CASSLASGILTEAFF. CDR3 nucleotides: TGTGCCAGCAGTTTAGCGTCAGGGATTCTGACTGAAGCTTTCTTT.

The V gene is TRBV20-1, the J gene TRBJ2-3; 8 nucleotides agree with TRBD2. The CDR3 contains 15 residues. V lost 6 bases and J lost 6; bases outside the gene matches: 14. CDR1 and CDR2 from the germline V gene are DFQATT and SNEGSKA (reference sequence). CDR3 in amino acids: CSAPGREGLQDTQYF. Here the CDR3 DNA reads TGCAGTGCCCCCGGACGGGAGGGCCTGCAGGATACGCAGTATTTT.

The chain recombines TRBV5-5 with TRBJ2-3; D unclear. The germline gives CDR1 SGHKS, CDR2 YYEKEE (reference sequence). CDR3 length equals 14 residues. V was pared by 3 bases and J by 8 bases, with 16 bases between. The DNA of the CDR3 is TGTGCCAGCAGCTCACACGGTTCTATGTCTACGCAGTATTTT. Amino acid sequence: CASSSHGSMSTQYF.

This clonotype was counted a few times. The chain has TRBV20-1 and TRBJ1-4; D is ambiguous. Per the germline V gene, CDR1 is DFQATT and CDR2 is SNEGSKA (reference sequence). The CDR3 contains 12 residues. V dropped 4 bases and J dropped 1 base, with 4 bases sitting between them. DNA for the CDR3: TGCAGTGCTAAAGAAACTAATGAAAAACTGTTTTTT. It codes for CSAKETNEKLFF.